Listed below are T cell receptor beta chains from one sample, sequenced in a study of cytomegalovirus exposure and HLA in healthy donors. Produced via immunoSEQ multiplex PCR; TCRdb's table is partial and in-frame only. This table holds about 170,000 clones, 82% found once. Sequenced sample: PBMCs. Every receptor here comes from a girl aged 10-17 years in good health and CMV-seropositive. CDR3s include the opening cysteine and the closing phenylalanine or tryptophan. The order of the fields is CDR3 protein, V gene, J gene.

CDR3aa: CASSLRYSLIDNEQFF
v_gene: TRBV7-3
j_gene: TRBJ2-1

CDR3aa: CASSESLSSSYNEQFF
v_gene: TRBV10-1
j_gene: TRBJ2-1

CDR3aa: CASSEIIRGRSYEQYF
v_gene: TRBV27
j_gene: TRBJ2-7

CDR3aa: CASSLGGGDSNTGELFF
v_gene: TRBV5-1
j_gene: TRBJ2-2

CDR3aa: CASSQEREYVNQPQHF
v_gene: TRBV4-1
j_gene: TRBJ1-5

CDR3aa: CASSLDGQGGYEQYF
v_gene: TRBV11-2
j_gene: TRBJ2-7

CDR3aa: CASSISEGRLAGSPYNEQFF
v_gene: TRBV19
j_gene: TRBJ2-1

CDR3aa: CASSERPGLYGYTF
v_gene: TRBV6-1
j_gene: TRBJ1-2

CDR3aa: CASSQRTGYEQYF
v_gene: TRBV4-3
j_gene: -

CDR3aa: CASSLGSSGSYNEQFF
v_gene: TRBV7-2
j_gene: TRBJ2-1

CDR3aa: CASSPRGGLAYEQYF
v_gene: TRBV5-4
j_gene: TRBJ2-7

CDR3aa: CASSAGLAGDTGANVLTF
v_gene: TRBV28
j_gene: TRBJ2-6

CDR3aa: CTSSQYRDRGKNIQYF
v_gene: TRBV1
j_gene: TRBJ2-4

CDR3aa: CASSLARGSYEQYF
v_gene: TRBV7-2
j_gene: TRBJ2-7

CDR3aa: CASSPLPAQSSYNEQFF
v_gene: TRBV4-1
j_gene: TRBJ2-1

CDR3aa: CASSETGENYYEQYF
v_gene: TRBV25-1
j_gene: TRBJ2-7

CDR3aa: CATSTTQNPGYEQFF
v_gene: TRBV15
j_gene: TRBJ2-1

CDR3aa: CATSRITSGQNTEAFF
v_gene: TRBV15
j_gene: TRBJ1-1

CDR3aa: CASSRKRGGTDTQYF
v_gene: TRBV14
j_gene: TRBJ2-3

CDR3aa: CASSPWTADQPQHF
v_gene: TRBV19
j_gene: TRBJ1-5

CDR3aa: CATQWAIQETQYF
v_gene: TRBV10-3
j_gene: TRBJ2-5

CDR3aa: CAGSSGSSYGNTIYF
v_gene: TRBV2
j_gene: TRBJ1-3

CDR3aa: CASSQGTGHTGQPQHF
v_gene: TRBV18
j_gene: TRBJ1-5

CDR3aa: CASSQRQVSYNEQFF
v_gene: TRBV7-9
j_gene: TRBJ2-1

CDR3aa: CASSSDRGYEQYF
v_gene: TRBV2
j_gene: TRBJ2-7

CDR3aa: CASSSTSGGTYEQYF
v_gene: TRBV5-1
j_gene: TRBJ2-7

CDR3aa: CASSLTGTYQDTQYF
v_gene: TRBV27
j_gene: TRBJ2-3

CDR3aa: CASSLSDSNYGYTF
v_gene: TRBV27
j_gene: TRBJ1-2

CDR3aa: CASSLSREGTGGELFF
v_gene: TRBV7-3
j_gene: TRBJ2-2

CDR3aa: CASSLAGTADFTGNTIYF
v_gene: TRBV5-5
j_gene: TRBJ1-3

CDR3aa: CSARLRDTQYF
v_gene: TRBV20-1
j_gene: TRBJ2-3

CDR3aa: CASSLLGVETGELFF
v_gene: TRBV28
j_gene: TRBJ2-2

CDR3aa: CASSLLRGGHNEQFF
v_gene: TRBV11-2
j_gene: TRBJ2-1

CDR3aa: CASSEGLENTGELFF
v_gene: TRBV2
j_gene: TRBJ2-2

CDR3aa: CASSPSRTDGYTF
v_gene: TRBV7-2
j_gene: TRBJ1-2

CDR3aa: CASSQETGRGTEAFF
v_gene: TRBV5-1
j_gene: TRBJ1-1

CDR3aa: CASSSYPGQATYEQYF
v_gene: TRBV11-2
j_gene: TRBJ2-7

CDR3aa: CASSPGQGSYNEQFF
v_gene: TRBV27
j_gene: TRBJ2-1

CDR3aa: CASLGQGSSGANVLTF
v_gene: TRBV28
j_gene: TRBJ2-6

CDR3aa: CASQRLAGVSEQYF
v_gene: TRBV10-1
j_gene: TRBJ2-7

CDR3aa: CASGVGVNTEAFF
v_gene: TRBV2
j_gene: TRBJ1-1

CDR3aa: CASSLVALDEQFF
v_gene: TRBV7-9
j_gene: TRBJ2-1

CDR3aa: CASSQDMATEAFF
v_gene: TRBV18
j_gene: TRBJ1-1

CDR3aa: CASYPPGGLTGELFF
v_gene: TRBV2
j_gene: TRBJ2-2

CDR3aa: CASSRRAGQGTTNEKLFF
v_gene: TRBV7-9
j_gene: TRBJ1-4

CDR3aa: CAWSQTSGIGEQFF
v_gene: TRBV30
j_gene: TRBJ2-1

CDR3aa: CASSPAGQAYGYTF
v_gene: TRBV18
j_gene: TRBJ1-2

CDR3aa: CASSDWTGAKNIQYF
v_gene: TRBV6-5
j_gene: TRBJ2-4

CDR3aa: CASSLYSASNTEAFF
v_gene: TRBV4-3
j_gene: TRBJ1-1

CDR3aa: CASSYTGQGGVGVQYF
v_gene: TRBV11-1
j_gene: TRBJ2-7

CDR3aa: CAWSVRIRGSEQFF
v_gene: TRBV30
j_gene: TRBJ2-1

CDR3aa: CASSWSGQGAYEQYF
v_gene: TRBV14
j_gene: TRBJ2-7

CDR3aa: CASSRYRRSTDTQYF
v_gene: TRBV14
j_gene: TRBJ2-3